A selection of T cell receptor beta chains follows, all from one sample in a study of graft-versus-host responses after intestinal transplantation. Method: immunoSEQ multiplex PCR; TCRdb's copy keeps in-frame clones and lacks some. The top ten clones hold approximately 4.1% of a sample with 13,000 to 15,000 clones, about 28% of them seen once. Sequenced material: alloreactive CD4+ T cells from a mixed lymphocyte reaction culture, taken before intestinal transplant. The receptor set was obtained from a human patient who received an intestinal transplant. Each CDR3 is given with its conserved first and last residue. Fields, in order: CDR3 protein, CDR3 DNA, D gene, V gene, clone size, J gene. A D gene is named only where the DNA matches it firmly. Where a row states a size, it is once, few, many or the class of an expanded clone; other rows omit it.

CDR3aa: CASSSPKTSNTEAFF; CDR3nt: TGTGCCAGCAGTTCACCGAAAACCTCGAACACTGAAGCTTTCTTT; d_gene: -; v_gene: TRBV28; abundance: -; j_gene: TRBJ1-1
CDR3aa: CASRSGSISYEQYF; CDR3nt: TGTGCCAGCAGGAGCGGGAGTATTTCCTACGAGCAGTACTTC; d_gene: TRBD2; v_gene: TRBV2; abundance: few; j_gene: TRBJ2-7
CDR3aa: CASSYYGGTEAFF; CDR3nt: TGTGCCAGCAGTTATTATGGTGGAACTGAAGCTTTCTTT; d_gene: -; v_gene: TRBV6-5; abundance: -; j_gene: TRBJ1-1
CDR3aa: CATSRRGQGAWNEQFF; CDR3nt: TGTGCCACCAGCAGGAGGGGACAGGGGGCATGGAATGAGCAGTTCTTC; d_gene: TRBD1; v_gene: TRBV15; abundance: -; j_gene: TRBJ2-1
CDR3aa: CASSGTSGSFFFEQFF; CDR3nt: TGCGCCAGCAGTGGGACTAGCGGGAGCTTTTTTTTTGAGCAGTTCTTC; d_gene: TRBD2; v_gene: TRBV10-2; abundance: -; j_gene: TRBJ2-1
CDR3aa: CASRRGPGEKLFF; CDR3nt: TGTGCCAGCAGAAGGGGGCCTGGGGAAAAACTGTTTTTT; d_gene: TRBD1; v_gene: TRBV28; abundance: -; j_gene: TRBJ1-4
CDR3aa: CASSKFLATQSRANVLTF; CDR3nt: TGTGCCAGCAGCAAGTTTTTAGCTACACAAAGTCGGGCCAACGTCCTGACTTTC; d_gene: -; v_gene: TRBV21-1; abundance: -; j_gene: TRBJ2-6
CDR3aa: CASSLRTPMGETQYF; CDR3nt: TGTGCCAGCAGTCTCAGGACTCCCATGGGGGAGACCCAGTACTTC; d_gene: -; v_gene: TRBV28; abundance: few; j_gene: TRBJ2-5
CDR3aa: CASSYTAGPRETQYF; CDR3nt: TGTGCCAGCAGTTATACCGCGGGACCTCGAGAGACCCAGTACTTC; d_gene: -; v_gene: TRBV6-5; abundance: once; j_gene: TRBJ2-5
CDR3aa: CASRRALAVSYEQYF; CDR3nt: TGTGCCAGCAGGAGGGCCCTAGCGGTAAGCTACGAGCAGTACTTC; d_gene: TRBD2; v_gene: TRBV6-9; abundance: few; j_gene: TRBJ2-7
CDR3aa: CASSGVETQYF; CDR3nt: TGTGCCAGCAGCGGGGTCGAGACCCAGTACTTC; d_gene: -; v_gene: TRBV5-8; abundance: -; j_gene: TRBJ2-5
CDR3aa: CASSRDRAYGYTF; CDR3nt: TGTGCCAGCAGCCGCGACAGAGCCTATGGCTACACCTTC; d_gene: -; v_gene: TRBV6-9; abundance: few; j_gene: TRBJ1-2
CDR3aa: CAWSGSYEQYF; CDR3nt: TGTGCCTGGAGTGGCAGCTACGAGCAGTACTTC; d_gene: -; v_gene: TRBV30; abundance: -; j_gene: TRBJ2-7
CDR3aa: CASSRQGERTF; CDR3nt: TGTGCCAGCAGCCGACAGGGAGAGAGAACCTTC; d_gene: TRBD1; v_gene: TRBV6-5; abundance: medium-sized; j_gene: TRBJ1-2
CDR3aa: CANWTPQYNEQFF; CDR3nt: TGTGCCAACTGGACGCCGCAATACAATGAGCAGTTCTTC; d_gene: -; v_gene: TRBV10-3; abundance: -; j_gene: TRBJ2-1
CDR3aa: CASSFAGAPYNEQFF; CDR3nt: TGTGCCAGCAGCTTCGCGGGGGCCCCCTACAATGAGCAGTTCTTC; d_gene: -; v_gene: TRBV11-2; abundance: -; j_gene: TRBJ2-1
CDR3aa: CASSLSQGRTEAFF; CDR3nt: TGTGCCAGCAGTTTATCGCAGGGGCGCACTGAAGCTTTCTTT; d_gene: -; v_gene: TRBV28; abundance: large; j_gene: TRBJ1-1
CDR3aa: CASSLAQASSGNTIYF; CDR3nt: TGCGCCAGCAGCTTGGCCCAGGCTAGCTCTGGAAACACCATATATTTT; d_gene: -; v_gene: TRBV5-1; abundance: -; j_gene: TRBJ1-3
CDR3aa: CASSLTGRTTNEKLFF; CDR3nt: TGTGCCAGCAGCCTTACCGGACGGACAACTAATGAAAAACTGTTTTTT; d_gene: -; v_gene: TRBV5-5; abundance: -; j_gene: TRBJ1-4
CDR3aa: CASSLSRTTGPGNTIYF; CDR3nt: TGTGCCAGCAGCCTGTCTCGCACTACCGGGCCTGGAAACACCATATATTTT; d_gene: -; v_gene: TRBV7-9; abundance: -; j_gene: TRBJ1-3
CDR3aa: CAISEQTVNTEAFF; CDR3nt: TGTGCCATCAGTGAGCAAACGGTAAACACTGAAGCTTTCTTT; d_gene: -; v_gene: TRBV6-1; abundance: -; j_gene: TRBJ1-1
CDR3aa: CATIEGQGKGAFF; CDR3nt: TGTGCCACCATTGAGGGACAGGGGAAAGGAGCTTTCTTT; d_gene: TRBD1; v_gene: TRBV28; abundance: -; j_gene: TRBJ1-1
CDR3aa: CASTFRASGRPKSYEQYF; CDR3nt: TGTGCCAGCACCTTCAGGGCTAGCGGGAGGCCGAAGTCCTACGAGCAGTACTTC; d_gene: TRBD2; v_gene: TRBV28; abundance: once; j_gene: TRBJ2-7